These T cell receptor beta chains were read from a single sample in a study of sequential checkpoint blockade in melanoma. Sequencing was performed with immunoSEQ multiplex PCR; in TCRdb, only in-frame clones are kept and a portion is missing. The sample contains 21,000 or so clones, 65% to 85% of which appear only once. The material was CD8+ T cells sorted from blood (inferred from file names), obtained from a patient given nivolumab and ipilimumab in sequence. These receptors all come from a human donor with melanoma. The CDR3 runs from the conserved cysteine through the conserved F or W. The D gene is left open where the match is weak. For some rows the clone size is stated as once, few or many, or as a class when expanded; others skip it.

cdr3_nt: TGTGCCAGCAGCCTCCTTATGGGGAGCCGCGATGAGCAGTTCTTC; cdr3_aa: CASSLLMGSRDEQFF; v_call: TRBV14; clone_size: -; d_call: -; j_call: TRBJ2-1
cdr3_nt: TGCGCCAGCAGCCTTTGGGACAGGGGGTACGAGCAGTACTTC; cdr3_aa: CASSLWDRGYEQYF; v_call: TRBV9; clone_size: -; d_call: TRBD1; j_call: TRBJ2-7
cdr3_nt: TGTGCCAGCAGCTTTGACAGGAGTAGTACTAATGAAAAACTGTTTTTT; cdr3_aa: CASSFDRSSTNEKLFF; v_call: TRBV5-4; clone_size: -; d_call: -; j_call: TRBJ1-4
cdr3_nt: TGCAGCGTTGGGGGCGGACCCAGCACAGATACGCAGTATTTT; cdr3_aa: CSVGGGPSTDTQYF; v_call: TRBV29-1; clone_size: -; d_call: -; j_call: TRBJ2-3
cdr3_nt: TGTGCCAGCAGCGTAGGGACTAGCGGGAGCGATGAGCAGTTCTTC; cdr3_aa: CASSVGTSGSDEQFF; v_call: TRBV9; clone_size: -; d_call: TRBD2; j_call: TRBJ2-1
cdr3_nt: TGCGCCAGCAGCCAAGACGGACAGGGGTCCTACAATGAGCAGTTCTTC; cdr3_aa: CASSQDGQGSYNEQFF; v_call: TRBV4-1; clone_size: -; d_call: TRBD1; j_call: TRBJ2-1
cdr3_nt: TGTGCCAGCAGCTTAAACGCAGGCCCTCCGGAGACCCAGTACTTC; cdr3_aa: CASSLNAGPPETQYF; v_call: TRBV7-3; clone_size: once; d_call: -; j_call: TRBJ2-5
cdr3_nt: TGTGCCAGCAGCCCACTACTCGGTAGCACAGATACGCAGTATTTT; cdr3_aa: CASSPLLGSTDTQYF; v_call: TRBV7-9; clone_size: -; d_call: -; j_call: TRBJ2-3
cdr3_nt: TGTGCCAGCACACAGGGTAATTCACCCCTCCACTTT; cdr3_aa: CASTQGNSPLHF; v_call: TRBV6-5; clone_size: -; d_call: -; j_call: TRBJ1-6
cdr3_nt: TGTGCCAGCAGCGTAGGACAGCTGAACACTGAAGCTTTCTTT; cdr3_aa: CASSVGQLNTEAFF; v_call: TRBV9; clone_size: -; d_call: -; j_call: TRBJ1-1
cdr3_nt: TGTGCCAGTAGTATCCAACAGGGCAGTCAGCCCCAGCATTTT; cdr3_aa: CASSIQQGSQPQHF; v_call: TRBV19; clone_size: -; d_call: -; j_call: TRBJ1-5
cdr3_nt: TGTGCCAGCAGCTGGGGACAGGGGGAGGAAGAAAAACTGTTTTTT; cdr3_aa: CASSWGQGEEEKLFF; v_call: TRBV7-8; clone_size: -; d_call: TRBD1; j_call: TRBJ1-4
cdr3_nt: TGTGCCAGCAGTCCACTGTCCCGGGACAGGGGTGGCACAGATACGCAGTATTTT; cdr3_aa: CASSPLSRDRGGTDTQYF; v_call: TRBV6-4; clone_size: -; d_call: TRBD1; j_call: TRBJ2-3
cdr3_nt: TGTGCCAGCAGCTTTTTCAGCTCCTACGAGCAGTACTTC; cdr3_aa: CASSFFSSYEQYF; v_call: TRBV7-2; clone_size: -; d_call: -; j_call: TRBJ2-7
cdr3_nt: TGTGCCAGCAGTTCTTATAACACTGAAGCTTTCTTT; cdr3_aa: CASSSYNTEAFF; v_call: TRBV27; clone_size: -; d_call: -; j_call: TRBJ1-1
cdr3_nt: TGTGCCAGCAGTGGACAGCACCACTATGGCTACACCTTC; cdr3_aa: CASSGQHHYGYTF; v_call: TRBV27; clone_size: few; d_call: -; j_call: TRBJ1-2
cdr3_nt: TGCGCCAGCAGCCAACGGGACAGAGCCTACGAGCAGTACTTC; cdr3_aa: CASSQRDRAYEQYF; v_call: TRBV4-1; clone_size: -; d_call: TRBD1; j_call: TRBJ2-7
cdr3_nt: TGTGCCAGCAGCCAAACAGGGGGACCCAAGACCTACGAGCAGTACTTC; cdr3_aa: CASSQTGGPKTYEQYF; v_call: TRBV14; clone_size: -; d_call: TRBD1; j_call: TRBJ2-7
cdr3_nt: TGCGCCAGCAGCCAAAAAAGTCGGACAGACGCTAGCACAGATACGCAGTATTTT; cdr3_aa: CASSQKSRTDASTDTQYF; v_call: TRBV4-1; clone_size: -; d_call: -; j_call: TRBJ2-3
cdr3_nt: TGTGCCAGCAGCTTAGAACTAAACCCCTACAATGAGCAGTTCTTC; cdr3_aa: CASSLELNPYNEQFF; v_call: TRBV11-2; clone_size: -; d_call: -; j_call: TRBJ2-1
cdr3_nt: TGTGCCTGGAGTATTAAGATCGGGACAGAAGTTTGTGAAGCTTTCTTT; cdr3_aa: CAWSIKIGTEVCEAFF; v_call: TRBV30; clone_size: -; d_call: TRBD1; j_call: TRBJ1-1
cdr3_nt: TGTGCCAGCTCCCCCCGTGAGCCGGGACTAGCGGACACCTACGAGCAGTACTTC; cdr3_aa: CASSPREPGLADTYEQYF; v_call: TRBV18; clone_size: -; d_call: TRBD2; j_call: TRBJ2-7
cdr3_nt: TGTGCCAGCAGTTACTCGTTAAATGAAAAACTGTTTTTT; cdr3_aa: CASSYSLNEKLFF; v_call: TRBV6-6; clone_size: few; d_call: -; j_call: TRBJ1-4
cdr3_nt: TGTGCCAGCAGCCGGGACAGGGTATCCTACAATGAGCAGTTCTTC; cdr3_aa: CASSRDRVSYNEQFF; v_call: TRBV5-5; clone_size: once; d_call: TRBD1; j_call: TRBJ2-1
cdr3_nt: TGTGCCAGCAGCTTAGAGGACAGGGCGGTAGAAGATGGCTACACCTTC; cdr3_aa: CASSLEDRAVEDGYTF; v_call: TRBV7-9; clone_size: once; d_call: TRBD1; j_call: TRBJ1-2
cdr3_nt: TGTGCCAGCAGCTTTTCGGTGGAGTGGGGCTACACCTTC; cdr3_aa: CASSFSVEWGYTF; v_call: TRBV5-6; clone_size: -; d_call: -; j_call: TRBJ1-2
cdr3_nt: TGTGCCTGGAGTGTAGTCGGGGGGGCCTACGAGCAGTACTTC; cdr3_aa: CAWSVVGGAYEQYF; v_call: TRBV30; clone_size: -; d_call: TRBD2; j_call: TRBJ2-7
cdr3_nt: TGTGCCAGCAGCTTGGGTGGGACTAGCGGGAGACCCTACAATGAGCAGTTCTTC; cdr3_aa: CASSLGGTSGRPYNEQFF; v_call: TRBV7-3; clone_size: -; d_call: TRBD2; j_call: TRBJ2-1
cdr3_nt: TGCGCCAGCAGCCAAGGCGGGGGGCAGTACGAGCAGTACTTC; cdr3_aa: CASSQGGGQYEQYF; v_call: TRBV4-1; clone_size: -; d_call: TRBD2; j_call: TRBJ2-7
cdr3_nt: TGTGCCAGCAGCTCCCTGAGTGGACTAGCGGCTCTCGGTGAGCAGTTCTTC; cdr3_aa: CASSSLSGLAALGEQFF; v_call: TRBV14; clone_size: -; d_call: TRBD2; j_call: TRBJ2-1
cdr3_nt: TGTGCCAGCAGCGTAACTAACGGGGTAGGGTTGGAGACCCAGTACTTC; cdr3_aa: CASSVTNGVGLETQYF; v_call: TRBV9; clone_size: few; d_call: -; j_call: TRBJ2-5
cdr3_nt: TGTGCCAGCAGTTACCACTTCGACAGACTCAATCAGCCCCAGCATTTT; cdr3_aa: CASSYHFDRLNQPQHF; v_call: TRBV6-6; clone_size: -; d_call: -; j_call: TRBJ1-5
cdr3_nt: TGTGCCAGCAGGCCTGGGACTCACTATGGCTACACCTTC; cdr3_aa: CASRPGTHYGYTF; v_call: TRBV27; clone_size: -; d_call: -; j_call: TRBJ1-2
cdr3_nt: TGTGCCAATGACAGGGTATTCGGCTACACCTTC; cdr3_aa: CANDRVFGYTF; v_call: TRBV2; clone_size: -; d_call: TRBD1; j_call: TRBJ1-2
cdr3_nt: TGTGCCAGCAGCGTAACTCCCGTGGATACGCAGTATTTT; cdr3_aa: CASSVTPVDTQYF; v_call: TRBV11-2; clone_size: -; d_call: -; j_call: TRBJ2-3
cdr3_nt: TGTGCCAGCAGCGTGACACAGGGGTACGAGCAGTACTTC; cdr3_aa: CASSVTQGYEQYF; v_call: TRBV5-6; clone_size: -; d_call: TRBD1; j_call: TRBJ2-7
cdr3_nt: TGTGCCAGCAGCCCCAGGACAGGGCCAAGCTCCTACGAGCAGTACTTC; cdr3_aa: CASSPRTGPSSYEQYF; v_call: TRBV7-2; clone_size: -; d_call: TRBD1; j_call: TRBJ2-7
cdr3_nt: TGTGCCAGCAGCGCACCCCAGGAGGGGGCTAGGGAGACCCAGTACTTC; cdr3_aa: CASSAPQEGARETQYF; v_call: TRBV9; clone_size: -; d_call: -; j_call: TRBJ2-5
cdr3_nt: TGTGCCAGCAGTGAACGTCGGACAGGGCGAACGGAGTACTTC; cdr3_aa: CASSERRTGRTEYF; v_call: TRBV2; clone_size: -; d_call: TRBD1; j_call: TRBJ2-7
cdr3_nt: TGTGCCAGCAGCTTTACTCAAAGGAACACTGAAGCTTTCTTT; cdr3_aa: CASSFTQRNTEAFF; v_call: TRBV7-2; clone_size: -; d_call: -; j_call: TRBJ1-1
cdr3_nt: TGTGCCAGCAGCACGGACAGGGAACTTTTTTTCTACGAGCAGTACTTC; cdr3_aa: CASSTDRELFFYEQYF; v_call: TRBV6-6; clone_size: -; d_call: TRBD1; j_call: TRBJ2-7
cdr3_nt: TGTGCCAGTAGTATTGAGTACAGGGGCACTGAAGCTTTCTTT; cdr3_aa: CASSIEYRGTEAFF; v_call: TRBV19; clone_size: -; d_call: TRBD1; j_call: TRBJ1-1
cdr3_nt: TGTGCCAGTAGTATAGACGACTACTACAATGAGCAGTTCTTC; cdr3_aa: CASSIDDYYNEQFF; v_call: TRBV19; clone_size: -; d_call: -; j_call: TRBJ2-1
cdr3_nt: TGTGCCAGCAGCCCGGGGGGGGGCAATGAGCAGTTCTTC; cdr3_aa: CASSPGGGNEQFF; v_call: TRBV9; clone_size: once; d_call: TRBD2; j_call: TRBJ2-1
cdr3_nt: TGTGCCAGCAGCTTAAGTGGGAGCCCCTACAATGAGCAGTTCTTC; cdr3_aa: CASSLSGSPYNEQFF; v_call: TRBV11-2; clone_size: -; d_call: -; j_call: TRBJ2-1
cdr3_nt: TGTGCCAGCAGTGATGGTGGGGGGTGGAAGACCCAGTACTTC; cdr3_aa: CASSDGGGWKTQYF; v_call: TRBV6-1; clone_size: once; d_call: -; j_call: TRBJ2-5